Listed below are T cell receptor beta chains from one sample, sequenced in a study of early T cells in non-severe SARS-CoV-2 infection. MiXCR, run by TCRdb on the 5' RACE reads, gives a single entry per CDR3 protein. In the table there are about 61,000 distinct CDR3 sequences, approximately 9.3% of which are singletons. The material sequenced was whole blood. The receptors derive from an adult who was a healthcare worker with PCR-confirmed SARS-CoV-2 infection or an uninfected control (not recorded which). Each CDR3 is given with its conserved first and last residue. A D gene is named only where the DNA matches it firmly. The listing skips clone size in some rows; elsewhere it reads once, few, many or a size class.

d_gene: .; abundance: .; j_gene: TRBJ1-1; v_gene: TRBV27; CDR3aa: CASSLLKGVTEAFF; CDR3nt: TGTGCCAGCAGTTTACTTAAAGGGGTTACTGAAGCTTTCTTT
d_gene: .; abundance: few; j_gene: TRBJ1-1; v_gene: TRBV20-1; CDR3aa: CSASKAFF; CDR3nt: TGCAGTGCTAGCAAAGCTTTCTTT
d_gene: .; abundance: few; j_gene: TRBJ1-6; v_gene: TRBV10-2; CDR3aa: CASSVPREGSPLHF; CDR3nt: TGCGCCAGCAGTGTACCCAGGGAGGGTTCACCCCTCCACTTT
d_gene: TRBD2; abundance: .; j_gene: TRBJ2-1; v_gene: TRBV3-1; CDR3aa: CASSQGLAGYNEQFF; CDR3nt: TGTGCCAGCAGCCAAGGGCTAGCGGGCTACAATGAGCAGTTCTTC
d_gene: TRBD1; abundance: .; j_gene: TRBJ2-3; v_gene: TRBV20-1; CDR3aa: CSARKGASTDTQYF; CDR3nt: TGCAGTGCTAGAAAGGGGGCGTCCACAGATACGCAGTATTTT
d_gene: TRBD2; abundance: many; j_gene: TRBJ2-4; v_gene: TRBV18; CDR3aa: CASSPPGLAGERDIQYF; CDR3nt: TGTGCCAGCTCACCTCCGGGACTAGCGGGGGAACGGGACATTCAGTACTTC
d_gene: .; abundance: few; j_gene: TRBJ1-2; v_gene: TRBV12-3/TRBV12-4; CDR3aa: CASRLNTQGTYGYTF; CDR3nt: TGTGCCAGCAGGTTAAACACTCAGGGGACCTATGGCTACACCTTC
d_gene: TRBD1; abundance: many; j_gene: TRBJ1-3; v_gene: TRBV11-2; CDR3aa: CASSLTGGSSGNTIYF; CDR3nt: TGTGCCAGCAGCTTAACAGGGGGGAGCTCTGGAAACACCATATATTTT
d_gene: .; abundance: many; j_gene: TRBJ1-5; v_gene: TRBV7-2; CDR3aa: CASSIVGGLGQPQHF; CDR3nt: TGTGCCAGCAGCATAGTTGGGGGGCTAGGGCAGCCCCAGCATTTT
d_gene: .; abundance: .; j_gene: TRBJ2-5; v_gene: TRBV5-8; CDR3aa: CASSLVGQETQYF; CDR3nt: TGTGCCAGCAGCTTGGTAGGACAAGAGACCCAGTACTTC
d_gene: .; abundance: .; j_gene: TRBJ2-5; v_gene: TRBV7-3; CDR3aa: CASSLARQETQYF; CDR3nt: TGTGCCAGCAGCTTGGCTAGACAAGAGACCCAGTACTTC
d_gene: .; abundance: few; j_gene: TRBJ2-1; v_gene: TRBV24-1; CDR3aa: CATSDLTVGGREQFF; CDR3nt: TGTGCCACCAGTGATTTGACAGTTGGTGGACGTGAGCAGTTCTTC
d_gene: .; abundance: many; j_gene: TRBJ2-1; v_gene: TRBV24-1; CDR3aa: CATSDFYEQFF; CDR3nt: TGTGCCACCAGTGATTTTTATGAGCAGTTCTTC
d_gene: TRBD1; abundance: many; j_gene: TRBJ1-1; v_gene: TRBV9; CDR3aa: CASSVSGQGSSAFF; CDR3nt: TGTGCCAGCAGCGTATCGGGACAGGGGAGCTCGGCTTTCTTT
d_gene: TRBD2; abundance: few; j_gene: TRBJ2-3; v_gene: TRBV6-1; CDR3aa: CASTRLAGGQGDTQYF; CDR3nt: TGTGCCAGCACAAGACTAGCGGGGGGCCAAGGAGATACGCAGTATTTT
d_gene: .; abundance: .; j_gene: TRBJ1-1; v_gene: TRBV4-1; CDR3aa: CASSQVPGANTEAFF; CDR3nt: TGCGCCAGCAGCCAAGTCCCAGGGGCGAACACTGAAGCTTTCTTT
d_gene: .; abundance: few; j_gene: TRBJ2-5; v_gene: TRBV6-6; CDR3aa: CASSYDRYQETQYF; CDR3nt: TGTGCCAGCAGTTACGACAGGTACCAAGAGACCCAGTACTTC
d_gene: TRBD1; abundance: few; j_gene: TRBJ1-4; v_gene: TRBV10-2; CDR3aa: CASSRTGGGEKLFF; CDR3nt: TGCGCCAGCAGTAGGACAGGGGGAGGCGAAAAACTGTTTTTT
d_gene: .; abundance: many; j_gene: TRBJ2-2; v_gene: TRBV27; CDR3aa: CASFSNTGELFF; CDR3nt: TGTGCCAGTTTCTCGAACACCGGGGAGCTGTTTTTT